At least ten counts were recorded for the clone carrying this TCR beta chain. Its antigen is still unknown. The data were obtained in a study of molecular identifiers for immune sequencing clone quantification. Study-level results: Barcode collisions between identical TCR molecules could shrink estimates of highly expanded clone sizes.

The naive CD8 libraries originated from between roughly 18,000 and 1,000,000 sorted cells and drew on 10%, 30% or 50% RNA. Naive CD8 T cells underwent sorting with the CD8+CD4-CCR7+CD45RA+ definition. Preparation methods for the bulk TCR libraries were those previously described, with listed TCR primers. One entry per CDR3 protein results from TCRdb running MiXCR on the PCR reads. The sample lists about 320,000 distinct CDR3 sequences, 20% to 25% occurring once. This CDR3 has 12 residues. Germline V gives CDR1 MNHNY, CDR2 SVGAGI (reference sequence). V lost 7 bases and J lost 5, with 11 bases in between.

The rearrangement links TRBV6-6 to TRBJ2-5, with unresolved D. Sequencing was performed on naive CD8+ T cells from blood, with Jurkat cell RNA spiked in. Subset defined: FACS-sorted CD8+CD4-CCR7+CD45RA+ naive T cells. The TCR sequence derives from a human donor in good health. Some libraries in this study had Jurkat cell RNA spiked in. This CDR3 reads CASTYSRETQYF. The CDR3 DNA reads as TGTGCCAGCACCTATAGTCGGGAGACCCAGTACTTC.